This T cell receptor beta chain was captured in a study of T cell repertoires in cytomegalovirus infection. The CDR3 length is 15 residues. Trimming removed 5 bases from V and 6 bases from J, with 16 bases in between. Germline V CDR1 and CDR2: SGHNT, YENEEA. Each CDR3 protein gets one entry after TCRdb re-called the reads with MiXCR. The data show 350,000 to 550,000 distinct CDR3 sequences, 31% seen once. The chain has TRBV11-3 and TRBJ2-2, with D tentatively TRBD1 (5 bases). The receptor was isolated from a human donor in good health (CMV status not recorded). Some clones in this sample may be carry-over from other donors' samples. Sequenced: PBMCs. The CDR3 loop is CASSVTGVSSGELFF. CDR3 DNA sequence: TGTGCCAGCAGCGTCACAGGAGTATCTTCCGGGGAGCTGTTTTTT.